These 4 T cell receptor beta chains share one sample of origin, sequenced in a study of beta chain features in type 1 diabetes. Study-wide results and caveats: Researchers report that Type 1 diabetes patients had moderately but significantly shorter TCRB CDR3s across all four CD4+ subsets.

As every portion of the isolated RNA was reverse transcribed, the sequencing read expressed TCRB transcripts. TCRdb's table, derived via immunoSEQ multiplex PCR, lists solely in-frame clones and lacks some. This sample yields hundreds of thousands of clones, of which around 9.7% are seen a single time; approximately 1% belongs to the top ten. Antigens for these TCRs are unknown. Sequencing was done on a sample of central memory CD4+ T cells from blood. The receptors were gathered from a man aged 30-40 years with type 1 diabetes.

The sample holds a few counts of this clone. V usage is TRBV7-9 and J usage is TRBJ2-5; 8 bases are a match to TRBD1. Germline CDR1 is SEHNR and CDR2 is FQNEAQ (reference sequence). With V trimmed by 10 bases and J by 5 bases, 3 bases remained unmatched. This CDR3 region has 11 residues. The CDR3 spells CATRQGETQYF. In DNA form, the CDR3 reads TGTGCCACAAGACAGGGGGAGACCCAGTACTTC.

In DNA form, the CDR3 reads TGTGCCAGCTCACCACCCTTAGTGAGTGGCTATGGCTACACCTTC. Residues: CASSPPLVSGYGYTF. The V gene is TRBV18, the J gene TRBJ1-2; D unresolved. This CDR3 region has 15 residues. Germline V gives CDR1 KGHSH, CDR2 LQKENI. Trimming took off 0 bases at V and 4 bases at J, with 12 bases between the two ends.

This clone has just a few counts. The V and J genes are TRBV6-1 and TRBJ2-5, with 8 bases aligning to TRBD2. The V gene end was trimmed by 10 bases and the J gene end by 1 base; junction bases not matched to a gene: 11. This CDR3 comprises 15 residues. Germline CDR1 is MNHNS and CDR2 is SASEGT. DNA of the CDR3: TGTGCCACCTCTCCCGGGGGGGGCAGCCAAGAGACCCAGTACTTC. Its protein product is CATSPGGGSQETQYF.

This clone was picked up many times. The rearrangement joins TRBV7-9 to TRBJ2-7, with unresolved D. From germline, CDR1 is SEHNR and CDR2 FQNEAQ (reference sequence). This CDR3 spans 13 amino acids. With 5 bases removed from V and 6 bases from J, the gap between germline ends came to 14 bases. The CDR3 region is CASSRRVQGEQYF. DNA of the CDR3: TGTGCCAGCAGCCGCCGGGTACAAGGCGAGCAGTACTTC.